This TCR beta chain originates from a study of T cells in Graves' hyperthyroidism and ophthalmopathy. The study's findings and limits: A model using 13 V-J features told ophthalmopathy apart from stable hyperthyroidism.

Worth noting for this clonotype: What it binds is not known.

The source material, RNA transcripts, was used to amplify TCR beta CDR3 regions. The primer set for the first-round RT-PCR of the TCR CDR3 was HTBI. TCRdb re-called the multiplex PCR reads through MiXCR, storing one row per CDR3 protein. Seen here are roughly 380,000 distinct CDR3 sequences, about 13% observed once, and the top ten hold 20%. Germline CDR1 is SGHRS and CDR2 is YFSETQ. V was pared by 4 bases and J by 8 bases, with 18 bases between. This CDR3 region has 14 residues. V usage is TRBV5-1 and J usage is TRBJ1-2; D gene ambiguous. This TCR came from a man younger than 40 with Graves' hyperthyroidism that later progressed to Graves' ophthalmopathy. The sequenced sample consisted of blood. The CDR3 sequence: CASSPPLGPLGYTF. In DNA, the CDR3 is TGCGCCAGCAGCCCCCCTCTGGGCCCCCTGGGCTACACCTTC.